This entry features one T cell receptor (beta chain) sequence. Input for naive CD8 libraries was roughly 20,000 to 1,000,000 sorted cells; the RNA fraction used was 10%, 30% or 50%. CDR3 size: 13 residues. Trimming took 3 bases from V and 2 from J, leaving 8 bases between them. Germline V CDR1 and CDR2: LNHDA, SQIVND (reference sequence). These data belong to a study of molecular identifiers for immune sequencing clone quantification. TCRdb independently ran MiXCR on the PCR reads; one entry per CDR3 protein. The sample shows fewer than 350,000 distinct CDR3 sequences, 24% of them seen only once. V is TRBV19 and J is TRBJ2-7; D not certain. The sequence derives from a human donor in good health. Some libraries in this study had Jurkat cell RNA spiked in. Specimen: naive CD8+ T cells from blood, with Jurkat cell RNA spiked in. Subset reported: FACS-sorted CD8+CD4-CCR7+CD45RA+ naive T cells. The CDR3 region is CASSIVPAYEQYF. The CDR3 nucleotides are TGTGCCAGTAGTATTGTGCCGGCCTACGAGCAGTACTTC.